This paragraph reports one TCR beta chain. As handled by the study authors: Estimation of nucleated cell counts relied on the amplification of reference gene primers. The method was immunoSEQ multiplex PCR; TCRdb's version includes in-frame clones alone and lacks a portion of them. That table is the source of V, J and clone size, and D and trimming were worked out from the DNA. Among about 400,000 clones listed, 89% were seen once. This record comes from a study of blood T cell repertoires in COVID-19. Study details: Samples of COVID-19 (acute and convalescent) were obtained from the United States, Italy and Spain. The analysed material was cDNA or gDNA that came from T cells, B-cell-depleted T cells, or PBMCs.

The origin of this receptor is a man between 35 and 55 years old with acute or convalescent COVID-19. What was sequenced was peripheral blood.

The CDR3 is CASSAGTGATYEQYF. The CDR3 DNA sequence: TGTGCCAGTAGTGCCGGGACAGGGGCCACCTACGAGCAGTACTTC. The chain links TRBV19 to TRBJ2-7; 10 bases are shared with TRBD1. The length of the CDR3 is 15 residues. CDR1 and CDR2 from the germline V gene are LNHDA and SQIVND (reference sequence). Trimming at V came to 5 bases and at J to 2 bases, leaving 6 bases not matched to a gene.